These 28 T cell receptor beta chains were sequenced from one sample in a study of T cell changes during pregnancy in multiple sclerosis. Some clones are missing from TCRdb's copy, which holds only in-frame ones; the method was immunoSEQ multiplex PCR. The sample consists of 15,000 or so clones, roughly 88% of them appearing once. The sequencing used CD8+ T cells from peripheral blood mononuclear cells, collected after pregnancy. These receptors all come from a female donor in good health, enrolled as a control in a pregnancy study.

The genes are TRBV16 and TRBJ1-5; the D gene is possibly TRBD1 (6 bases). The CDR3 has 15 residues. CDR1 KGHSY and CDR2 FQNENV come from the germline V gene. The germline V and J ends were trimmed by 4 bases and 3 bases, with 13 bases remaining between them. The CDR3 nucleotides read TGTGCCAGCAGCCGCCTAACAGGGTCCAATCAGCCCCAGCATTTT. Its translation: CASSRLTGSNQPQHF.

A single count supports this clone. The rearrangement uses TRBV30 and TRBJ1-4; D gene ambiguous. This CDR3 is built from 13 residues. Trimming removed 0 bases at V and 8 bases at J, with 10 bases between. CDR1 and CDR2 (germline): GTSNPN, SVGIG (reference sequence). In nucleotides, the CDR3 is TGTGCCTGGAGTGTAAGAGGATTGGAAAAACTGTTTTTT. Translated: CAWSVRGLEKLFF.

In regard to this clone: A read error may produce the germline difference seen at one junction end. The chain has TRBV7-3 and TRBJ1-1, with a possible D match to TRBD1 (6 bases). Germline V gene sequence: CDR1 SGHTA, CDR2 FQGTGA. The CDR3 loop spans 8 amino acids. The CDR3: CASGGGGF. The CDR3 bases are TGTGCCAGCGGGGGAGGGGGATTT.

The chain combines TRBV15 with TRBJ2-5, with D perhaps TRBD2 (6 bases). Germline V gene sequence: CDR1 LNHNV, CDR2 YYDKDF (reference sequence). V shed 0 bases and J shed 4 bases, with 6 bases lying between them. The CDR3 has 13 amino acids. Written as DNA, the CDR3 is TGTGCCACCAGCAGAGAACTAGCAGAGACCCAGTACTTC. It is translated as CATSRELAETQYF.

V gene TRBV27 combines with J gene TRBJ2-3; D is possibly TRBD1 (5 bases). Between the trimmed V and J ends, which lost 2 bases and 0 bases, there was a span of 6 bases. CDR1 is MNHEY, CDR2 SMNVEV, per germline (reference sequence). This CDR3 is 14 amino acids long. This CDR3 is CASSLQGSTDTQYF. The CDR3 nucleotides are TGTGCCAGCAGTTTACAGGGTAGCACAGATACGCAGTATTTT.

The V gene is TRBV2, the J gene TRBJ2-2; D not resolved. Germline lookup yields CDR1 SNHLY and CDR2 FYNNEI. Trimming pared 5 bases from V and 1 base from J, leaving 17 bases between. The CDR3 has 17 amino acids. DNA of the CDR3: TGTGCCAGCAGTAGGTCTGGCAGGAAAGAGAACACCGGGGAGCTGTTTTTT. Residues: CASSRSGRKENTGELFF.

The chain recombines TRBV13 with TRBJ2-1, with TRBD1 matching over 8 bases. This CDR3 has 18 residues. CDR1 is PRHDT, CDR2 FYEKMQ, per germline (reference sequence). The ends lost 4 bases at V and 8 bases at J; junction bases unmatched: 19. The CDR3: CASSSETGQGSVRDEQFF. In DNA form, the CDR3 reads TGTGCCAGCAGCTCGGAGACCGGACAGGGCTCGGTCAGGGATGAGCAGTTCTTC.

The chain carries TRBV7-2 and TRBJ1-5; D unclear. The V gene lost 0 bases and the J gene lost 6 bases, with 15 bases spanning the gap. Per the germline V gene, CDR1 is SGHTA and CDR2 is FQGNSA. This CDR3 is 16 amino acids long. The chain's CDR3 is CASSLARGDMSQPQHF. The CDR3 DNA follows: TGTGCCAGCAGCTTAGCGCGCGGGGATATGAGTCAGCCCCAGCATTTT.

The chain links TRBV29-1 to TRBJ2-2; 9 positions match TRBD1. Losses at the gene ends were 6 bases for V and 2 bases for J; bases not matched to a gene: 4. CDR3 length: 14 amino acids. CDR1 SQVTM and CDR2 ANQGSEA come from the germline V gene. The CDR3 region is CSVADRGNTGELFF. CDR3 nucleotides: TGCAGCGTAGCGGACAGGGGAAACACCGGGGAGCTGTTTTTT.

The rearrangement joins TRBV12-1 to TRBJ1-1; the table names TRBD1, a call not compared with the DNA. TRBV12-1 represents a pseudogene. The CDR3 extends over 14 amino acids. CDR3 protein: CASSLTALNTEAFF. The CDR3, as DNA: TGTGCCAGCAGCTTGACAGCCCTGAACACTGAAGCTTTCTTT.

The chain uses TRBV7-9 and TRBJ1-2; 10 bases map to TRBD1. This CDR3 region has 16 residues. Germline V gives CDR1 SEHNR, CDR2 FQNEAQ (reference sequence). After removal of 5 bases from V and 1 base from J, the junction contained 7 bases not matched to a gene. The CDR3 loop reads CASSPWTGGNNYGYTF. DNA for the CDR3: TGTGCCAGCAGCCCCTGGACAGGGGGAAATAACTATGGCTACACCTTC.

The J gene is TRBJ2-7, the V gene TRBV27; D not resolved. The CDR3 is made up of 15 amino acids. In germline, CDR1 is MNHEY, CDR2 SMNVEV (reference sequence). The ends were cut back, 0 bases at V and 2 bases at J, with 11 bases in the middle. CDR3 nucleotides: TGTGCCAGCAGTTTATCTCCGCTTTTAGCCTACGAGCAGTACTTC. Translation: CASSLSPLLAYEQYF.

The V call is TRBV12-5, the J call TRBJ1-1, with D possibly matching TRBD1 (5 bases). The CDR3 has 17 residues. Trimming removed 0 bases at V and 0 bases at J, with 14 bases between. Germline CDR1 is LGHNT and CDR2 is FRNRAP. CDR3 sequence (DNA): TGTGCTAGTGGTTTGGTTGGCCGGGGGAGCATGAACACTGAAGCTTTCTTT. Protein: CASGLVGRGSMNTEAFF. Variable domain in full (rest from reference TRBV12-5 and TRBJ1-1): DARVTQTPRHKVTEMGQEVTMRCQPILGHNTVFWYRQTMMQGLELLAYFRNRAPLDDSGMPKDRFSAEMPDATLATLKIQPSEPRDSAVYFCASGLVGRGSMNTEAFFGQGTRLTVV.

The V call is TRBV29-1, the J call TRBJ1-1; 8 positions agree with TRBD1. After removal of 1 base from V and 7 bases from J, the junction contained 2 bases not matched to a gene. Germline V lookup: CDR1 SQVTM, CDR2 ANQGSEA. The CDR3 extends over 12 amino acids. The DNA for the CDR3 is TGCAGCGTTGAAGGGACAGGGCTTGAAGCTTTCTTT. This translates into CSVEGTGLEAFF.

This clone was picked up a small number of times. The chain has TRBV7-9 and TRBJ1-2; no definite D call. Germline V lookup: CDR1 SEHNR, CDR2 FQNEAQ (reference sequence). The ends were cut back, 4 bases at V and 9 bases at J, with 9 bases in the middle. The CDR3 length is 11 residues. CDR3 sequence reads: CASSSADSYTF. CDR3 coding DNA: TGTGCCAGCAGCTCGGCAGACAGCTACACCTTC.

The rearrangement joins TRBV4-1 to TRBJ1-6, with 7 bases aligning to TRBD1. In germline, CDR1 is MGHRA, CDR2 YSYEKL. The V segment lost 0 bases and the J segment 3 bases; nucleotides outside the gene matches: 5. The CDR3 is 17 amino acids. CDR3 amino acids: CASSQDAGQNYNSPLHF. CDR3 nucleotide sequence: TGCGCCAGCAGCCAAGACGCGGGACAGAACTATAATTCACCCCTCCACTTT.

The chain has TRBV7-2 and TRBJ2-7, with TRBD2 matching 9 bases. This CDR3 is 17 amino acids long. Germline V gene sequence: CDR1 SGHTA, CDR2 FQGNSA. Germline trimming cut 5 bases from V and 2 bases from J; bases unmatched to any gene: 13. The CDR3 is CASSPREREAYTYEQYF. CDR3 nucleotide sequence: TGTGCCAGCAGCCCGCGGGAGCGGGAGGCATACACCTACGAGCAGTACTTC.

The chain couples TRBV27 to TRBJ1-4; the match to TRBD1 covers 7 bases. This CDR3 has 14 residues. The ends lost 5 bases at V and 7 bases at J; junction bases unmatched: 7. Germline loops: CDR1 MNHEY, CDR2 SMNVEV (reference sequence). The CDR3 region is CASSPYRGGEKLFF. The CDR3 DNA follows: TGTGCCAGCAGTCCGTACAGGGGCGGTGAAAAACTGTTTTTT.

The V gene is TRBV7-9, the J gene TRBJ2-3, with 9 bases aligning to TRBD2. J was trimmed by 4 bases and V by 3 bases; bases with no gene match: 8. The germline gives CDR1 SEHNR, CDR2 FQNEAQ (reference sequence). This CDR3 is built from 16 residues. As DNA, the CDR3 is TGTGCCAGCAGCTTGCCGATAGCGGGGGCCCCAGATACGCAGTATTTT. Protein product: CASSLPIAGAPDTQYF.

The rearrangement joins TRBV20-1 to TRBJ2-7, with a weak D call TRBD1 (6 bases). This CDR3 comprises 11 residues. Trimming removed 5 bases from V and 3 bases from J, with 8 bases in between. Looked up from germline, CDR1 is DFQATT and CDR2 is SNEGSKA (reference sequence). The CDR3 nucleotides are TGCAGTGCTCGACAGGACTACGAGCAGTACTTC. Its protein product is CSARQDYEQYF.

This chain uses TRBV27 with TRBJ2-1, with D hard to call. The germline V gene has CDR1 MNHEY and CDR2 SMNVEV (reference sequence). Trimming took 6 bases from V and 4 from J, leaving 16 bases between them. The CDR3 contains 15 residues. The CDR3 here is CASSYDGALYNEQFF. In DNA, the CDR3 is TGTGCCAGCAGCTACGACGGAGCCCTATACAATGAGCAGTTCTTC.

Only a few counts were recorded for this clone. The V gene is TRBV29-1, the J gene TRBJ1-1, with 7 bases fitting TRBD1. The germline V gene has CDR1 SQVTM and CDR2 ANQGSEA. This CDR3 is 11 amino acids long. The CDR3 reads CGLSGGTEAFF. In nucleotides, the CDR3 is TGCGGACTGTCAGGGGGCACTGAAGCTTTCTTT.

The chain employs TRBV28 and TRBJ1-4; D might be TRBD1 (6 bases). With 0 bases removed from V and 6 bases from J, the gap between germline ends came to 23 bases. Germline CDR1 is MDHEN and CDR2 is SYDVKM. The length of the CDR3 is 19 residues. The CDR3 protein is CASSLWNRVHRTGDEKLFF. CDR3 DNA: TGTGCCAGCAGTTTATGGAACAGGGTACATCGAACTGGGGATGAAAAACTGTTTTTT.

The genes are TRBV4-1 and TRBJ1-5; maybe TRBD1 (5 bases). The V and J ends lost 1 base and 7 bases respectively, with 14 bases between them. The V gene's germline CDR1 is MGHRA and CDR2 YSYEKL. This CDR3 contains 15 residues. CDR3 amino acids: CASSQVGGVSQPQHF. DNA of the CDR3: TGCGCCAGCAGCCAAGTAGGAGGGGTTTCGCAGCCCCAGCATTTT.

The CDR3 loop reads CASSVGGNQETQYF. In DNA form, the CDR3 reads TGTGCCAGCAGCGTTGGGGGGAACCAAGAGACCCAGTACTTC. This rearrangement joins TRBV9 to TRBJ2-5; D possibly corresponds to TRBD2 (6 bases). Per germline, CDR1 SGDLS and CDR2 YYNGEE. V was clipped by 2 bases and J by 0 bases, with 8 bases between them. CDR3 length equals 14 residues. Full variable domain (remainder filled in from reference TRBV9 and TRBJ2-5): DSGVTQTPKHLITATGQRVTLRCSPRSGDLSVYWYQQSLDQGLQFLIQYYNGEERAKGNILERFSAQQFPDLHSELNLSSLELGDSALYFCASSVGGNQETQYFGPGTRLLVL.

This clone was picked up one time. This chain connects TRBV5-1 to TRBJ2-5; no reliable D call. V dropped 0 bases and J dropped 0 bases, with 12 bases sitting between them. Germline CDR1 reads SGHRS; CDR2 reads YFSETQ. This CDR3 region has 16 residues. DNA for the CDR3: TGCGCCAGCAGCTTGGTTCGTGGGCACAACCAAGAGACCCAGTACTTC. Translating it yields CASSLVRGHNQETQYF.

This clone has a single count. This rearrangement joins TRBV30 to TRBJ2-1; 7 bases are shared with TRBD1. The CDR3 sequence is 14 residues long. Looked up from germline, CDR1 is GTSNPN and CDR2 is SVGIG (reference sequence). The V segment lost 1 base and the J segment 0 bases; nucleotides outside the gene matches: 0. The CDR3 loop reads CAWSGDSSYNEQFF. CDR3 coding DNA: TGTGCCTGGAGTGGGGACAGCTCCTACAATGAGCAGTTCTTC.

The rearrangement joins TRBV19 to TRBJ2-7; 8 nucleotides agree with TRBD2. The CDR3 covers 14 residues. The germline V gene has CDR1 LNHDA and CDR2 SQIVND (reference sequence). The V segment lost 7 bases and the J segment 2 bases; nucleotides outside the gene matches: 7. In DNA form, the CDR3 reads TGTGCCAGTAATAGCGGCGGGGGGCCCTACGAGCAGTACTTC. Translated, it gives CASNSGGGPYEQYF.